These T cell receptor beta chains were read from a single sample in a study of response to subunit inactivated influenza vaccine. From the RT-PCR reads, TCRdb called clonotypes with MiXCR, one entry per CDR3 protein. The repertoire holds around 490,000 distinct CDR3 sequences, with approximately 7.6% as singletons. The source material was PBMCs from blood, sampled roughly 24 months after vaccination. These receptors were taken from a man between 50 and 75 years old who received an inactivated influenza vaccine. Each CDR3 is given with its conserved first and last residue. The D gene is left open where the match is weak. Where a row states a size, it is once, few, many or the class of an expanded clone; other rows omit it.

>TRBJ2-1|-|TRBV5-8|-|16
TGTGCCAGCAGCTTGGGGGACGTCGCCTCCTACAATGAGCAGTTCTTC
CASSLGDVASYNEQFF
>TRBJ2-7|TRBD2|TRBV20-1|-|13
TGCAGTGCTAGTCGTCTAGCGGTCCACGAGCAGTACTTC
CSASRLAVHEQYF
>TRBJ2-3|-|TRBV2|-|15
TGTGCCAGCAGTGTTCTGGGTGGGGGAACAGATACGCAGTATTTT
CASSVLGGGTDTQYF
>TRBJ2-5|TRBD2|TRBV12-3/TRBV12-4|-|14
TGTGCCAGCAGTTTGAGCGGGGACCGTCTCGCCCAGTACTTC
CASSLSGDRLAQYF
>TRBJ1-4|-|TRBV6-1|few|13
TGTGCCAGCACCAGGGGTGGCAATGAAAAACTGTTTTTT
CASTRGGNEKLFF
>TRBJ2-3|-|TRBV20-1|few|16
TGCAGTGCTAGACTCCGTGGAGGCGGCCCCACAGATACGCAGTATTTT
CSARLRGGGPTDTQYF
>TRBJ1-2|TRBD1|TRBV9|many|15
TGTGCCAGCAGCGTAGGAGCAGGGGGCGACTATGGCTACACCTTC
CASSVGAGGDYGYTF
>TRBJ2-5|-|TRBV4-2|-|19
TGTGCCAGCAGCCAAGGTTGGGCTCTAAGGACGCCACGACAAGAGACCCAGTACTTC
CASSQGWALRTPRQETQYF
>TRBJ2-7|-|TRBV12-3/TRBV12-4|many|17
TGTGCCAGCAGTCAGATCTTGGGGCGCGGCTTGATAAACGAGCAGTACTTC
CASSQILGRGLINEQYF
>TRBJ2-1|TRBD2|TRBV9|many|13
TGTGCCAGCAGCGTGACTAGCGGCAGTGAGCAGTTCTTC
CASSVTSGSEQFF
>TRBJ2-5|TRBD2|TRBV30|-|13
TGTGCCTGGAGTAATGGACTAGAAGAGACCCAGTACTTC
CAWSNGLEETQYF
>TRBJ1-6|TRBD1|TRBV5-1|-|15
TGCGCCAGCAGCTTAGGGACAGGGGATAATCCACCCCTCCACTTT
CASSLGTGDNPPLHF
>TRBJ2-3|-|TRBV6-5|-|16
TGTGCCAGCAGTTATGGATCTAGCCACATCGCAGATACGCAGTATTTT
CASSYGSSHIADTQYF
>TRBJ1-2|-|TRBV20-1|few|17
TGCAGTGCTAGAGATATTGGTAGAGCCCTCCCCTCTAATGGCTACACCTTC
CSARDIGRALPSNGYTF
>TRBJ1-1|TRBD1|TRBV20-1|many|13
TGCAGTGCTGGACAGGGGGCTAACACTGAAGCTTTCTTT
CSAGQGANTEAFF
>TRBJ2-1|-|TRBV7-2|-|16
TGTGCCAGCAGCTTATTGTCTGAAAGCTCCTACAATGAGCAGTTCTTC
CASSLLSESSYNEQFF
>TRBJ1-1|-|TRBV10-2|-|12
TGCGCCAGCAGGACAGCGAACACTGAAGCTTTCTTT
CASRTANTEAFF
>TRBJ2-1|-|TRBV7-9|few|16
TGTGCCAGCAGCTTAGGTTATGGGGCCCACTACAATGAGCAGTTCTTC
CASSLGYGAHYNEQFF
>TRBJ2-7|TRBD1|TRBV28|-|14
TGTGCCAGCAGGCGGACAGGGGTTTTCCACGAGCAGTACTTC
CASRRTGVFHEQYF
>TRBJ1-1|-|TRBV4-2|few|17
TGTGCCAGCAGCCCACTTTGGCAGGGAATGGTCGGCACTGAAGCTTTCTTT
CASSPLWQGMVGTEAFF
>TRBJ2-1|TRBD2|TRBV11-2|few|15
TGTGCCAGCAGCTTAGTCGGCCTAGCGGGCAATGAGCAGTTCTTC
CASSLVGLAGNEQFF
>TRBJ2-5|-|TRBV7-9|-|15
TGTGCCAGCAGCTTAGGGTTAGGGGTTGGAGAGACCCAGTACTTC
CASSLGLGVGETQYF
>TRBJ2-3|TRBD2|TRBV20-1|few|13
TGCAGCCCAAGGGAGGGCCAGACAGATACGCAGTATTTT
CSPREGQTDTQYF
>TRBJ1-2|TRBD1|TRBV4-1|many|16
TGCGCCAGCAGCCAAGATCCCCAGGGGGCCGTCTATGGCTACACCTTC
CASSQDPQGAVYGYTF
>TRBJ2-5|TRBD1|TRBV6-2/TRBV6-3|-|15
TGTGCCAGCAGTACAACCGGGACAGGGATAGAGACCCAGTACTTC
CASSTTGTGIETQYF
>TRBJ1-1|TRBD1|TRBV5-1|-|14
TGCGCCAGCAGGGGACAGGGAATTGGGTCTGAAGCTTTCTTT
CASRGQGIGSEAFF
>TRBJ2-7|-|TRBV18|many|15
TGTGCCAGCTCACCCAGGGACCGGACGGCTACGTGGCAGTACTTC
CASSPRDRTATWQYF
>TRBJ2-7|-|TRBV4-1|-|15
TGCGCCAGCAGCCAAGTAAGGACAAAGACCTACGAGCAGTACTTC
CASSQVRTKTYEQYF
>TRBJ2-2|-|TRBV2|many|12
TGTGCCAGCAGTGCTTGGACCGGGGAGCTGTTTTTT
CASSAWTGELFF
>TRBJ2-6|TRBD1|TRBV20-1|-|16
TGCAGTGCTAGTGTGGGACAGGGGTACGGGGCCAACGTCCTGACTTTC
CSASVGQGYGANVLTF
>TRBJ2-1|-|TRBV7-9|-|12
TGTGCCAGCGGGGGTGTGTACAATGAGCAGTTCTTC
CASGGVYNEQFF
>TRBJ2-5|-|TRBV15|many|13
TGTGCCACCAGCAGTGACACGCGAGAGACCCAGTACTTC
CATSSDTRETQYF
>TRBJ2-4|-|TRBV18|-|14
TGTGCCAGCTCACTCCGGACGGCCAAAAACATTCAGTACTTC
CASSLRTAKNIQYF
>TRBJ1-1|-|TRBV10-3|-|13
TGTGCCATCATTAGGGTAATTGGTTCCGAAGCTTTCTTT
CAIIRVIGSEAFF
>TRBJ2-7|TRBD2|TRBV20-1|few|15
TGCAGTGCTAGTTCGCCTAGCGGGGGGTCCTACGAGCAGTACTTC
CSASSPSGGSYEQYF
>TRBJ1-2|TRBD1|TRBV5-1|many|15
TGCGCCAGCAGCGCGACAGGGGGCAATAACTATGGCTACACCTTC
CASSATGGNNYGYTF
>TRBJ2-7|-|TRBV10-1|-|14
TGCGCCAGCAGTGAGGTAGCAGGGTATGGCGAGCAGTACTTC
CASSEVAGYGEQYF
>TRBJ1-1|-|TRBV24-1|-|13
TGTGCCACCAGTGAGGGGGCTGGCACTGAAGCTTTCTTT
CATSEGAGTEAFF
>TRBJ2-2|TRBD1|TRBV10-3|-|16
TGTGCCATCAGTGCGATCGGGACAGGGGTTGCCGGGGAGCTGTTTTTT
CAISAIGTGVAGELFF
>TRBJ1-2|TRBD1|TRBV5-6|many|14
TGTGCCAGCAATCGACAGGGCCCTCGGTATGGCTACACCTTC
CASNRQGPRYGYTF
>TRBJ2-3|-|TRBV9|many|13
TGTGCCAGCAGCGTAGGCGCCACAGATACGCAGTATTTT
CASSVGATDTQYF
>TRBJ1-6|TRBD1|TRBV6-1|many|15
TGTGCCAGCAGACCTTCGGGACAGTCAACTTCACCCCTCCACTTT
CASRPSGQSTSPLHF
>TRBJ1-4|-|TRBV20-1|few|14
TGCAGTGCTAGGGAGGGAACAACTAATGAAAAACTGTTTTTT
CSAREGTTNEKLFF
>TRBJ1-1|-|TRBV20-1|few|15
TGCAGTGCTAGACCTCCGGGACACCCGAACACTGAAGCTTTCTTT
CSARPPGHPNTEAFF
>TRBJ2-6|-|TRBV3-1|-|15
TGTGCCAGCAGCCAAGAAGGGAAAGGGGCCAACGTCCTGACTTTC
CASSQEGKGANVLTF